The 26 T cell receptor beta chains in this list originate from one sample, sequenced in a study of cytomegalovirus exposure and HLA in healthy donors. PCR primers comprised 60 Vbeta and 13 Jbeta primers. Profiling relied on immunoSEQ multiplex PCR, and the TCRdb table lists in-frame clones only, not all of them. The sample contains about 180,000 clones, roughly 75% of which appear only once. The sample comprised PBMCs. The receptors stem from a woman aged 25 to 39 in good health and CMV-seronegative.

This clone was seen only once. This chain uses TRBV5-1 with TRBJ1-4; weak D call: TRBD1 (6 bases). The CDR3 covers 13 residues. Trimming removed 4 bases from V and 17 bases from J, with 21 bases in between. Germline V CDR1 and CDR2: SGHRS, YFSETQ. CDR3 sequence: CASSADLGHYLFF. The CDR3 region has the DNA TGCGCCAGCAGCGCGGATTTGGGACACTACCTTTTTTTT.

The rearrangement uses TRBV19 and TRBJ2-7; the match to TRBD2 covers 7 bases. V lost 2 bases and J lost 3; bases outside the gene matches: 7. Germline CDR1 is LNHDA and CDR2 is SQIVND (reference sequence). This CDR3 spans 15 amino acids. CDR3 sequence: CASSIYGGGSYEQYF. The CDR3, as DNA: TGTGCCAGTAGTATATATGGCGGGGGAAGCTACGAGCAGTACTTC.

The chain combines TRBV4-3 with TRBJ1-2; TRBD1 might be the D (6 bases). The V gene lost 6 bases and the J gene lost 0 bases, with 11 bases spanning the gap. This CDR3 comprises 14 residues. Germline V gene sequence: CDR1 LGHNA, CDR2 YSLEER. CDR3 in amino acids: CASRPDRSNYGYTF. As DNA, the CDR3 is TGCGCCAGCAGACCGGACAGATCTAACTATGGCTACACCTTC.

This clone was observed a handful of times. V gene TRBV7-6 combines with J gene TRBJ1-3, with D hard to call. CDR1 SGHVS and CDR2 FNYEAQ come from the germline V gene. Trimming took 1 base from V and 0 from J, leaving 16 bases between them. There are 18 residues in the CDR3. CDR3 in amino acids: CASSLGSAGLTSGNTIYF. For the CDR3, the DNA is TGTGCCAGCAGCTTAGGATCGGCTGGGCTAACCTCTGGAAACACCATATATTTT.

The sample holds a few counts of this clone. DNA for the CDR3: TGTGCCAGTAGTATAGAGGTTATACGGACAGGGGAGACCCAGTACTTC. Translation: CASSIEVIRTGETQYF. This sequence joins TRBV19 and TRBJ2-5; 8 positions agree with TRBD1. V was clipped by 0 bases and J by 5 bases; unmatched bases: 8. Germline V CDR1 and CDR2: LNHDA, SQIVND (reference sequence). This CDR3 is 16 amino acids long.

V usage is TRBV27 and J usage is TRBJ1-1; a weak D match, TRBD1 (6 bases). Germline values: CDR1 MNHEY, CDR2 SMNVEV (reference sequence). Trimming removed 3 bases from V and 3 bases from J, with 17 bases in between. This CDR3 has 16 residues. The CDR3 region is CASSFSTGPGYTEAFF. The CDR3 nucleotides read TGTGCCAGCAGTTTCTCGACAGGCCCTGGATACACTGAAGCTTTCTTT.

V gene TRBV2 combines with J gene TRBJ1-5; 7 positions agree with TRBD1. With 6 bases clipped from V and 3 bases from J, the junction kept 5 bases outside the gene matches. The CDR3 is made up of 14 amino acids. Germline V gene sequence: CDR1 SNHLY, CDR2 FYNNEI. The CDR3 region has the DNA TGTGCCAGCAGGACGGGACAGTCCAATCAGCCCCAGCATTTT. Its translation: CASRTGQSNQPQHF.

The CDR3 DNA follows: TGTGCCAGTAGTGTGGGTGAGGGGGGGGCAAAGCCCCAGCATTTT. Translated: CASSVGEGGAKPQHF. This chain connects TRBV19 to TRBJ1-5; weak D call: TRBD1 (6 bases). V was trimmed by 5 bases and J by 8 bases, leaving 19 bases between them. This CDR3 contains 15 residues. Germline V gene sequence: CDR1 LNHDA, CDR2 SQIVND (reference sequence).

This chain joins TRBV11-2 and TRBJ2-2; TRBD1 might be the D (6 bases). Trimming shortened V by 3 bases and J by 6 bases, and 14 bases separated the two germline ends. The CDR3 runs to 15 residues. The V gene's germline CDR1 is SGHAT and CDR2 FQNNGV. The DNA for the CDR3 is TGTGCCAGCAGCTTCCTGACAGGCTCGTCCGGGGAGCTGTTTTTT. Translated: CASSFLTGSSGELFF.

The chain is built from TRBV5-1 and TRBJ2-3; 7 bases are a match to TRBD1. J lost 0 bases, V lost 6 bases, and 7 bases had no gene match. This CDR3 has 15 residues. The germline V gene has CDR1 SGHRS and CDR2 YFSETQ. The CDR3 loop is CASTKDRISTDTQYF. CDR3 sequence (DNA): TGCGCCAGCACCAAGGACAGGATCAGCACAGATACGCAGTATTTT.

On this clone: The same CDR3 also results from other DNA sequences found in this sample. V and J are TRBV30 and TRBJ2-3; weak D call: TRBD1 (9 bases). This CDR3 comprises 15 residues. Deletions cut 3 bases from V and 3 bases from J, with 16 bases between. The germline gives CDR1 GTSNPN, CDR2 SVGIG (reference sequence). The CDR3 DNA reads TGTGCCTGGAGCGGGGGGGGACAGGGAACAGATACGCAGTATTTT. Residues: CAWSGGGQGTDTQYF.

The chain employs TRBV5-1 and TRBJ2-1; TRBD2 agrees at 7 bases. CDR1 is SGHRS, CDR2 YFSETQ, per germline. V lost 4 bases, J lost 12 bases, and 10 bases stayed unmatched. The CDR3 runs to 13 residues. CDR3: CASSPGLGLLQFF. The CDR3 bases are TGCGCCAGCAGCCCTGGACTAGGACTCTTGCAGTTCTTC.

This chain joins TRBV6-6 and TRBJ1-1; D gene uncertain. The ends were cut back, 0 bases at V and 4 bases at J, with 12 bases in the middle. The CDR3 spans 15 residues. Per germline, CDR1 MNHNY and CDR2 SVGAGI (reference sequence). As DNA, the CDR3 is TGTGCCAGCAGTTACTCCGGGGAGGATCGCACTGAAGCTTTCTTT. As protein: CASSYSGEDRTEAFF.

The rearrangement uses TRBV6-5 and TRBJ2-2; D may be TRBD1 (5 bases). Trimming took off 6 bases at V and 5 bases at J, with 13 bases between the two ends. This CDR3 has 14 amino acids. Germline V gives CDR1 MNHEY, CDR2 SVGAGI. The CDR3 DNA reads as TGTGCCAGCAGCTGGGCAGGGATTACCGGGGAGCTGTTTTTT. Protein sequence: CASSWAGITGELFF.

Here the CDR3 reads CATSHRTQGENEQFF. In nucleotides, the CDR3 is TGTGCCACCAGCCACCGGACACAGGGGGAAAATGAGCAGTTCTTC. The genes are TRBV15 and TRBJ2-1; 8 bases align to TRBD1. V lost 5 bases, J lost 7 bases, and 10 bases stayed unmatched. The length of the CDR3 is 15 residues. Looked up from germline, CDR1 is LNHNV and CDR2 is YYDKDF (reference sequence).

V is TRBV7-8 and J is TRBJ2-3; 10 nucleotides align to TRBD2. Germline loops: CDR1 SGHVS, CDR2 FQNEAQ. V lost 4 bases to trimming and J lost 0 bases; unmatched junction nucleotides: 4. This CDR3 contains 16 residues. The CDR3 bases are TGTGCCAGCAGCTCCAGAGCGGGGGGGAGCACAGATACGCAGTATTTT. It specifies CASSSRAGGSTDTQYF.

This rearrangement joins TRBV30 to TRBJ1-1, with 7 bases fitting TRBD1. Losses at the gene ends were 5 bases for V and 4 bases for J; bases not matched to a gene: 10. CDR1 is GTSNPN, CDR2 SVGIG, per germline (reference sequence). The CDR3 length is 14 residues. CDR3 sequence reads: CAWGRQGVGTEAFF. Here the CDR3 DNA reads TGTGCCTGGGGCCGACAGGGCGTTGGCACTGAAGCTTTCTTT.

This sequence joins TRBV6-5 and TRBJ2-7; possible D gene TRBD2, 5 bases. Germline loops: CDR1 MNHEY, CDR2 SVGAGI. CDR3 length equals 13 residues. Trimming took off 2 bases at V and 2 bases at J, with 7 bases between the two ends. The CDR3 region is CASSYAGAYEQYF. DNA of the CDR3: TGTGCCAGCAGTTACGCCGGGGCCTACGAGCAGTACTTC.

This chain links TRBV10-2 with TRBJ2-7; TRBD1 aligns across 8 bases. CDR1 WSHSY and CDR2 SAAADI come from the germline V gene. The CDR3 loop spans 14 amino acids. V shed 7 bases, J shed 0 bases, and the junction held 5 bases outside the gene matches. The CDR3 DNA is TGCGCCAGCACACCGGGACAGGTCTCCTACGAGCAGTACTTC. The encoded protein is CASTPGQVSYEQYF.

The V and J genes are TRBV5-4 and TRBJ2-1; 8 bases align to TRBD1. This CDR3 comprises 17 residues. After removal of 2 bases from V and 2 bases from J, the junction contained 9 bases not matched to a gene. The germline CDR1 and CDR2 sequences are SGHNT and YYREEE (reference sequence). CDR3 region: CASSLGGPGQAYNEQFF. The CDR3 coding sequence is TGTGCCAGCAGCTTAGGAGGTCCGGGACAGGCCTACAATGAGCAGTTCTTC.

The chain couples TRBV5-6 to TRBJ1-2; TRBD1 matches at 7 bases. Germline V lookup: CDR1 SGHDT, CDR2 YYEEEE. This CDR3 is 14 amino acids long. The V and J ends lost 2 bases and 5 bases, in that order; junction bases with no gene match: 6. The CDR3 reads CASSFGYRGYGYTF. CDR3 in DNA: TGTGCCAGCAGCTTTGGGTACAGGGGTTATGGCTACACCTTC.

This sequence joins TRBV6-5 and TRBJ2-1; tentatively, D is TRBD1 (6 bases). The germline gives CDR1 MNHEY, CDR2 SVGAGI. This CDR3 contains 15 residues. Trimming left V 2 bases short and J 8 bases short, with 16 bases between. CDR3 DNA sequence: TGTGCCAGCAGTTACGGCCAGGGGTTTGGTGATGAGCAGTTCTTC. The encoded protein is CASSYGQGFGDEQFF.

The chain recombines TRBV23-1 with TRBJ1-2, with 8 nucleotides matching TRBD1. TRBV23-1 is an open reading frame, and its role is uncertain. The CDR3 extends over 17 amino acids. After removal of 2 bases from V and 2 bases from J, the junction contained 10 bases not matched to a gene. The CDR3, as DNA: TGCGCCAGCAGTCAACGGACACAGGGGGGTCTCAACTATGGCTACACCTTC. It specifies CASSQRTQGGLNYGYTF.

CDR3 sequence: CASSLEQNNSPLHF. CDR3 in DNA: TGTGCCAGCAGCTTGGAACAGAATAATTCACCCCTCCACTTT. V gene TRBV7-9 combines with J gene TRBJ1-6; no firm D call. This CDR3 has 14 amino acids. The germline CDR1 and CDR2 sequences are SEHNR and FQNEAQ (reference sequence). Between the trimmed V and J ends, which lost 3 bases and 5 bases, there was a span of 8 bases.

V gene TRBV5-7 combines with J gene TRBJ1-1; D may be TRBD1 (5 bases). TRBV5-7 falls under the ORF class, with uncertain function. The V end was cut by 1 base, the J end by 1 base, with 11 bases between. The CDR3 runs 15 residues. The CDR3 coding sequence is TGTGCCAGCAGCTTGCGGAGGGGTCGGAACACTGAAGCTTTCTTT. Its translation: CASSLRRGRNTEAFF.

The chain couples TRBV25-1 to TRBJ1-2, with a tentative D call TRBD1 (5 bases). V was cut by 6 bases and J by 4 bases, with 18 bases left in between. Germline CDR1 MGHDK, CDR2 SYGVNS. CDR3 length equals 15 residues. CDR3 DNA: TGTGCCAGCAGGGGGGGAGGGACCTTAGGCTATGGCTACACCTTC. Amino acid sequence: CASRGGGTLGYGYTF.